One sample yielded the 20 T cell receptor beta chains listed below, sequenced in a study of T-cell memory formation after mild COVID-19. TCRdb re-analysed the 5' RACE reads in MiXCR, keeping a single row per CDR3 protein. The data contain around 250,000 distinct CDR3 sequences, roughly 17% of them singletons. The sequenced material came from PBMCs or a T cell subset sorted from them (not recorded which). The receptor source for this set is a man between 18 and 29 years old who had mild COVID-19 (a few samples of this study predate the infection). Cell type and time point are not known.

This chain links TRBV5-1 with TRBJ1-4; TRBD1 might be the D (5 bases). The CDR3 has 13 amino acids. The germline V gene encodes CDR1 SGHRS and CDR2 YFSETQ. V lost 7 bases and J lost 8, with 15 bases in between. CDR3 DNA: TGCGCCAGCGGTCGGGACTGGAAAGAAAAACTGTTTTTT. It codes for CASGRDWKEKLFF.

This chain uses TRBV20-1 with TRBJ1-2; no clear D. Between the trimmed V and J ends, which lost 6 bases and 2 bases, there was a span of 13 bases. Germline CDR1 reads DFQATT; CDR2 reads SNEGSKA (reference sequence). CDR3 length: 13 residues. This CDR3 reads CSASGGPNYGYTF. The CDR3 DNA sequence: TGCAGTGCCTCGGGAGGACCAAACTATGGCTACACCTTC.

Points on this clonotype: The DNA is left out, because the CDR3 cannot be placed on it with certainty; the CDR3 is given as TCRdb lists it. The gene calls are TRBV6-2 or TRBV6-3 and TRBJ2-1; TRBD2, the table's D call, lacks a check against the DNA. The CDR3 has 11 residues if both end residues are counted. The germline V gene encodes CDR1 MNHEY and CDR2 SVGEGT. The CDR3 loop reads CAVAQGTSPFF.

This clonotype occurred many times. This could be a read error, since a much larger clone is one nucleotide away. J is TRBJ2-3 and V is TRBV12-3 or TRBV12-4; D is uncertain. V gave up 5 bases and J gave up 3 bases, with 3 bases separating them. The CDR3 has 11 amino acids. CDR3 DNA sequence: TGTGCCAGCAGTGTAACAGATACGCAGTATTTT. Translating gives CASSVTDTQYF.

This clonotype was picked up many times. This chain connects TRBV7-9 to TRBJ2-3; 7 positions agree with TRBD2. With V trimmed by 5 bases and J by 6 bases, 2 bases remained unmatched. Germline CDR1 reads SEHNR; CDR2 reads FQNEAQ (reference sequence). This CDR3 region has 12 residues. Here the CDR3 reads CASSPGGDTQYF. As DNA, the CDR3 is TGTGCCAGCAGCCCCGGGGGGGATACGCAGTATTTT.

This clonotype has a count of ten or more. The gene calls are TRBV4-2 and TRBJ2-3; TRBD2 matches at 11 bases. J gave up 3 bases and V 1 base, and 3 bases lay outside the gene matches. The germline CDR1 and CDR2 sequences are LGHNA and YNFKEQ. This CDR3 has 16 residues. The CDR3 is CASSQGVAGGTDTQYF. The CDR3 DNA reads TGTGCCAGCAGCCAAGGCGTAGCGGGGGGGACAGATACGCAGTATTTT.

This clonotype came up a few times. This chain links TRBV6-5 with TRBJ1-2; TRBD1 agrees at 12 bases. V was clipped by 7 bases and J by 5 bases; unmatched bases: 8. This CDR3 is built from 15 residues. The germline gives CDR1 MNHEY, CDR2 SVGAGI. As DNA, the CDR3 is TGTGCCAGCACCTGGGGGACAGGGGGCAATTATGGCTACACCTTC. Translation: CASTWGTGGNYGYTF.

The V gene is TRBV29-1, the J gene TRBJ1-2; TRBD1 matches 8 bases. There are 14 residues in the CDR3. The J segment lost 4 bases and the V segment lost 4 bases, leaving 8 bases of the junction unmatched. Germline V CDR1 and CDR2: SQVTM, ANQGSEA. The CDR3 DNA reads TGCAGCGTTGCTTCAGGGGGCGCGATCTATGGCTACACCTTC. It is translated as CSVASGGAIYGYTF.

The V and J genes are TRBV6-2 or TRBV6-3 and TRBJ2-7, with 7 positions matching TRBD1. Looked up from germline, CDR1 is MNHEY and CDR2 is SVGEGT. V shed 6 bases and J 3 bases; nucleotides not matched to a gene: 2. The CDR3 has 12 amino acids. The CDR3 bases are TGTGCCAGCAGCCGGGACAGCTACGAGCAGTACGTC. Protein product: CASSRDSYEQYV.

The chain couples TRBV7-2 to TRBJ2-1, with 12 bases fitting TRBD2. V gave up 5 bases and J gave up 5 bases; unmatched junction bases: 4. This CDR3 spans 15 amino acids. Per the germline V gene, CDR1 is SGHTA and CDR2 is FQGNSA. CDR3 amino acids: CASSDRTSGNNEQFF. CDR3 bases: TGTGCCAGCAGCGACCGGACTAGCGGGAACAATGAGCAGTTCTTC.

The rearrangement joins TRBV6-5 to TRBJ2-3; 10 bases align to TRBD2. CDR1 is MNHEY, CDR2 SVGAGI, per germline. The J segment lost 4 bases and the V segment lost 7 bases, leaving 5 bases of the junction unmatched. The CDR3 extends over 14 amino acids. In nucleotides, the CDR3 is TGTGCCAGCAACCCACTAGCGGGGTCAGATACGCAGTATTTT. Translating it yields CASNPLAGSDTQYF.

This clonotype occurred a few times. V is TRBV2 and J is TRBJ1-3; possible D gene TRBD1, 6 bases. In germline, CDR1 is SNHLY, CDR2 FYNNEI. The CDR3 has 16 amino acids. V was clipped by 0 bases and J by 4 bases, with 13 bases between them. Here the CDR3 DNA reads TGTGCCAGCAGTGAAGCGGGGGCAGGGATCGGAAACACCATATATTTT. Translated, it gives CASSEAGAGIGNTIYF.

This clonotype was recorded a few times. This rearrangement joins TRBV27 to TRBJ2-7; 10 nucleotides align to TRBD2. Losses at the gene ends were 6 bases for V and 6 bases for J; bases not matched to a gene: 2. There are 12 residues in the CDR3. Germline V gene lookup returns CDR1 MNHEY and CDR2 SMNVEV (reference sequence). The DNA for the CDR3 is TGTGCCAGCAGCAGACTAGCGGGCGAGCAGTACTTC. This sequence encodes CASSRLAGEQYF.

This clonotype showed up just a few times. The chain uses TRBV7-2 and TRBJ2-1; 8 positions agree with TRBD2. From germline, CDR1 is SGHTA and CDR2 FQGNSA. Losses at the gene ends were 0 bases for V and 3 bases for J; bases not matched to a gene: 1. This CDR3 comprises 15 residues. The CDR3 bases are TGTGCCAGCAGCTTAGCTAGCGGGGACTACAATGAGCAGTTCTTC. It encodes CASSLASGDYNEQFF.

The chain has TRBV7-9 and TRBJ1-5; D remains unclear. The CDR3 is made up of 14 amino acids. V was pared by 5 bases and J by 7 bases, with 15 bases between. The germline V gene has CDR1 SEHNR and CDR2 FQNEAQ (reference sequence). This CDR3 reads CASSPDGEAQPQHF. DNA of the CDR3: TGTGCCAGCAGCCCAGACGGGGAGGCCCAGCCCCAGCATTTT.

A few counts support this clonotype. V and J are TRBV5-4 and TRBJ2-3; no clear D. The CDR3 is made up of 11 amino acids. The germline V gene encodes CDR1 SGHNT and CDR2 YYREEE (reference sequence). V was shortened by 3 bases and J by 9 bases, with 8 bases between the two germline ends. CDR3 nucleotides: TGTGCCAGCAGCTCCTCTTGGACGCAGTATTTT. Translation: CASSSSWTQYF.

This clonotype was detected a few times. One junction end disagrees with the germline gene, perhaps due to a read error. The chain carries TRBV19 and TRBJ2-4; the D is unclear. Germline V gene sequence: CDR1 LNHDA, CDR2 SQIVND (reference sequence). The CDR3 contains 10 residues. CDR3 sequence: CATSGNIQYF. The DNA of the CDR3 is TGTGCCACTAGTGGGAACATTCAGTACTTC.

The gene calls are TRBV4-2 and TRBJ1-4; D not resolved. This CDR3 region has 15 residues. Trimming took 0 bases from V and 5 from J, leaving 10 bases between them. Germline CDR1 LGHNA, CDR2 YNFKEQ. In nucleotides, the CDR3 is TGTGCCAGCAGCCAAGATCTTTGGTCCAATGAAAAACTGTTTTTT. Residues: CASSQDLWSNEKLFF.

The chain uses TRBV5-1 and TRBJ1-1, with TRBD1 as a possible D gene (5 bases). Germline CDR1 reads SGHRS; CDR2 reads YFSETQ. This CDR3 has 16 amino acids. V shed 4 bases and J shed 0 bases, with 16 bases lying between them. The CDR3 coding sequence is TGCGCCAGCAGCCCCCCGGGGGTCGGCATGAACACTGAAGCTTTCTTT. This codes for CASSPPGVGMNTEAFF.

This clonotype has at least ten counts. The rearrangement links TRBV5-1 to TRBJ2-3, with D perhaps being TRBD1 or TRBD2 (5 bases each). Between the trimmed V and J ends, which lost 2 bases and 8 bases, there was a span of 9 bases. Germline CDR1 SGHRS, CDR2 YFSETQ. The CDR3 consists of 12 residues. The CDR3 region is CASSFDGGTQYF. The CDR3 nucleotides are TGCGCCAGCAGCTTCGATGGGGGTACGCAGTATTTT.